The T cell receptor (beta chain) described here comes from a study of T cells in Graves' hyperthyroidism and ophthalmopathy. This clonotype showed up many times. There are 13 residues in the CDR3. CDR1 SGHTA and CDR2 FQGNSA come from the germline V gene. V gave up 7 bases and J gave up 3 bases, with 12 bases separating them. The TCR beta CDR3 regions underwent amplification using RNA transcripts as the source. The HTBI primer set served for first-round RT-PCR of the TCR CDR3. TCRdb passed the multiplex PCR reads through MiXCR, listing each CDR3 protein once. The top ten hold approximately 8.2% of the sample, which has some 510,000 distinct CDR3 sequences, around 42% seen once.

The sequence came from a woman aged 18-35 years with Graves' hyperthyroidism. The sequencing sample was made of peripheral blood or thyroid tissue (not recorded which). The rearrangement joins TRBV7-2 to TRBJ1-2, with a tentative D call TRBD1 (5 bases). DNA of the CDR3: TGTGCCAGCACCCGGGGGGTAGACTATGGCTACACCTTC. It is translated as CASTRGVDYGYTF.